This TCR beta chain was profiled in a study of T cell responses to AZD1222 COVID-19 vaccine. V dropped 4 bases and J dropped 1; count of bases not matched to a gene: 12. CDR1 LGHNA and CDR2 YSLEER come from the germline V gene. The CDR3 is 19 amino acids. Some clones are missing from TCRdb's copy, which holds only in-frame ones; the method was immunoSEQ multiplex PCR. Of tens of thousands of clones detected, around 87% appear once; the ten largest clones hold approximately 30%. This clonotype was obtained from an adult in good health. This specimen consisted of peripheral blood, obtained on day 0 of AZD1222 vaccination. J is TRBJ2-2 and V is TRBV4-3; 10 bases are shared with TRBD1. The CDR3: CASSPPGTGAIGNTGELFF. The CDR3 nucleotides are TGCGCCAGCAGCCCCCCCGGGACAGGGGCGATTGGGAACACCGGGGAGCTGTTTTTT.